Listed here are 21 T cell receptor beta chains from one sample, sequenced in a study of T cell changes during pregnancy in multiple sclerosis. Libraries were prepared by immunoSEQ multiplex PCR; TCRdb keeps only in-frame clonotypes and omits some of them. The data hold tens of thousands of clones, with approximately 90% observed a single time. The material was peripheral blood, obtained in the second trimester of pregnancy. All receptors derive from a female donor in good health, enrolled as a control in a pregnancy study.

Notes on this clone: One end of the junction varies from germline; a read error may be responsible. The rearrangement links TRBV7-8 to TRBJ2-5; 14 nucleotides agree with TRBD2. Germline CDR1 SGHVS, CDR2 FQNEAQ. This CDR3 is built from 18 residues. In DNA form, the CDR3 reads TGTGCCAGCAGCTCCCTCCTTCGACTAGCGGGGGGGCAAGAGGCCCAGTACTTC. Translation: CASSSLLRLAGGQEAQYF.

The gene calls are TRBV30 and TRBJ2-3; perhaps TRBD2 as D (6 bases). Per the germline V gene, CDR1 is GTSNPN and CDR2 is SVGIG (reference sequence). There are 14 residues in the CDR3. The ends were cut back, 0 bases at V and 4 bases at J, with 11 bases in the middle. Here the CDR3 reads CAWSVNSGADTQYF. The CDR3 DNA follows: TGTGCCTGGAGTGTAAACTCGGGAGCAGATACGCAGTATTTT.

The chain couples TRBV6-6 to TRBJ2-1, with 8 bases lining up with TRBD1. With 5 bases clipped from V and 4 bases from J, the junction kept 7 bases outside the gene matches. This CDR3 is built from 15 residues. Germline lookup yields CDR1 MNHNY and CDR2 SVGAGI (reference sequence). CDR3 nucleotide sequence: TGTGCCAGCAGTCCGAGGGGACAGGTATACAATGAGCAGTTCTTC. This sequence encodes CASSPRGQVYNEQFF.

The genes are TRBV7-9 and TRBJ2-4, with a possible D match to TRBD2 (7 bases). V lost 3 bases and J 5 bases, leaving 11 bases between the germline ends. There are 14 residues in the CDR3. Germline values: CDR1 SEHNR, CDR2 FQNEAQ (reference sequence). The CDR3 sequence: CASSLEGGENIQYF. CDR3 coding DNA: TGTGCCAGCAGCTTGGAGGGGGGGGAAAACATTCAGTACTTC.

This clone was detected only once. The chain recombines TRBV11-3 with TRBJ2-1; D is unclear. V shed 1 base and J shed 7 bases, with 11 bases lying between them. Germline V lookup: CDR1 SGHNT, CDR2 YENEEA. The CDR3 runs to 14 residues. The DNA of the CDR3 is TGTGCCAGCAGCTTAGGGGCAGTAGGAAATGAGCAGTTCTTC. Translated, it gives CASSLGAVGNEQFF.

V gene TRBV7-9 combines with J gene TRBJ2-7, with 7 bases fitting TRBD1. V was pared by 4 bases and J by 2 bases, with 20 bases of the junction left unmatched. Germline CDR1 SEHNR, CDR2 FQNEAQ (reference sequence). This CDR3 has 19 residues. CDR3 nucleotide sequence: TGTGCCAGCAGCTCACCCAAGGGGGCCCCGGGACACGGGACCTACGAGCAGTACTTC. Its translation is CASSSPKGAPGHGTYEQYF.

V gene TRBV6-6 combines with J gene TRBJ2-7, with 8 bases fitting TRBD1. This CDR3 has 14 amino acids. Germline loops: CDR1 MNHNY, CDR2 SVGAGI (reference sequence). V was clipped by 0 bases and J by 9 bases; unmatched bases: 7. The CDR3 sequence is CASSYSRDRMWQYF. The CDR3 DNA is TGTGCCAGCAGTTACTCGCGGGACAGGATGTGGCAGTACTTC.

The chain employs TRBV19 and TRBJ1-2, with 8 nucleotides matching TRBD1. This CDR3 contains 15 residues. V was clipped by 6 bases and J by 1 base; unmatched bases: 7. Germline V CDR1 and CDR2: LNHDA, SQIVND (reference sequence). As DNA, the CDR3 is TGTGCCAGTAGAACCGGGACAGGTCATAACTATGGCTACACCTTC. It translates to CASRTGTGHNYGYTF.

The count of this clone is one. The CDR3 bases are TGTGCCAGCAGCCCCGGACAGGGGGCGGTGAATGAGCAGTTCTTC. This encodes CASSPGQGAVNEQFF. The chain employs TRBV14 and TRBJ2-1, with TRBD1 identical over 11 bases. Germline V gives CDR1 SGHDN, CDR2 FVKESK. CDR3 size: 15 residues. The trim removed 4 bases at V and 7 bases at J, leaving 6 bases unmatched. The full variable domain, with the rest looked up from reference TRBV14 and TRBJ2-1, is EAGVTQFPSHSVIEKGQTVTLRCDPISGHDNLYWYRRVMGKEIKFLLHFVKESKQDESGMPNNRFLAERTGGTYSTLKVQPAELEDSGVYFCASSPGQGAVNEQFFGPGTRLTVL.

This clone was found once. The chain employs TRBV11-2 and TRBJ2-5; weak D call: TRBD1 (6 bases). The CDR3 contains 18 residues. V was cut by 1 base and J by 0 bases, with 18 bases left in between. From germline, CDR1 is SGHAT and CDR2 FQNNGV. In nucleotides, the CDR3 is TGTGCCAGCAGCTTAGTTTACATCCGGACAGTAAACCAAGAGACCCAGTACTTC. As protein: CASSLVYIRTVNQETQYF.

Only one count was recorded for this clone. This chain's CDR3 is CASSSVTGWDYGYTF. As DNA, the CDR3 is TGTGCCAGCAGTTCTGTGACAGGGTGGGACTATGGCTACACCTTC. The rearrangement uses TRBV28 and TRBJ1-2; 7 bases are shared with TRBD1. Germline CDR1 is MDHEN and CDR2 is SYDVKM. V shed 4 bases and J 3 bases; nucleotides not matched to a gene: 8. This CDR3 has 15 residues.

The chain combines TRBV5-1 with TRBJ1-4; 7 positions match TRBD1. In germline, CDR1 is SGHRS, CDR2 YFSETQ. The CDR3 totals 16 residues. V was pared by 5 bases and J by 5 bases, with 12 bases of the junction left unmatched. The CDR3 sequence is CASSRGQVRDNEKLFF. For the CDR3, the DNA is TGCGCCAGCAGTCGTGGACAGGTTCGAGACAATGAAAAACTGTTTTTT.

The J gene is TRBJ1-6, the V gene TRBV5-1; D perhaps matches TRBD1 (6 bases). Germline V lookup: CDR1 SGHRS, CDR2 YFSETQ. The V end lost 5 bases, the J end lost 14 bases, and 20 bases lay between the germline ends. The CDR3 has 14 amino acids. CDR3 region: CASRMDLGGLALHF. CDR3 nucleotide sequence: TGCGCCAGCAGGATGGACCTAGGGGGTCTCGCCCTCCACTTT.

This clone came up once. The V gene is TRBV29-1, the J gene TRBJ2-5; tentative D call: TRBD2 (5 bases). Trimming removed 0 bases at V and 5 bases at J, with 16 bases between. There are 15 residues in the CDR3. Per the germline V gene, CDR1 is SQVTM and CDR2 is ANQGSEA. The CDR3 spells CSVEDTRASSETQYF. The CDR3 nucleotides are TGCAGCGTTGAAGATACTCGGGCTAGCAGCGAGACCCAGTACTTC.

The chain combines TRBV5-6 with TRBJ1-5, with 8 bases lining up with TRBD1. V dropped 0 bases and J dropped 5; count of bases not matched to a gene: 10. From germline, CDR1 is SGHDT and CDR2 YYEEEE. The CDR3 has 17 amino acids. CDR3 loop: CASSLGKQGGFDQPQHF. In DNA form, the CDR3 reads TGTGCCAGCAGCTTGGGGAAACAGGGGGGATTCGATCAGCCCCAGCATTTT.

The V call is TRBV19, the J call TRBJ1-1, with D possibly matching TRBD1 (6 bases). V shed 3 bases and J shed 5 bases, with 16 bases lying between them. The CDR3 has 15 residues. Germline values: CDR1 LNHDA, CDR2 SQIVND (reference sequence). CDR3 DNA sequence: TGTGCCAGTAGTATTCGCGCAGGGGAAGGTACTGAAGCTTTCTTT. Translation: CASSIRAGEGTEAFF.

The table lists this clone with many counts. Other DNA sequences in this specimen translate into the identical CDR3. The chain has TRBV15 and TRBJ2-3, with TRBD2 matching over 8 bases. The V gene end was trimmed by 0 bases and the J gene end by 3 bases; junction bases not matched to a gene: 2. This CDR3 is built from 15 residues. The germline V gene encodes CDR1 LNHNV and CDR2 YYDKDF (reference sequence). The CDR3 sequence is CATSREAGGTDTQYF. As DNA, the CDR3 is TGTGCCACCAGCAGAGAGGCGGGAGGTACAGATACGCAGTATTTT.

This clone was counted a single time. The rearrangement uses TRBV28 and TRBJ2-7, with a weak D call TRBD2 (7 bases). Looked up from germline, CDR1 is MDHEN and CDR2 is SYDVKM. There are 16 residues in the CDR3. Trimming shortened V by 6 bases and J by 0 bases, and 18 bases separated the two germline ends. DNA of the CDR3: TGTGCCAGCAGCCGACCGCGGGGGCTAAGCTCCTACGAGCAGTACTTC. This encodes CASSRPRGLSSYEQYF.

The chain is built from TRBV9 and TRBJ2-7; 9 positions agree with TRBD1. V was clipped by 0 bases and J by 6 bases; unmatched bases: 7. CDR1 SGDLS and CDR2 YYNGEE come from the germline V gene. CDR3 length equals 15 residues. The CDR3 region is CASSVGWGTGPEQYF. The CDR3 DNA follows: TGTGCCAGCAGCGTAGGATGGGGGACAGGGCCCGAGCAGTACTTC.

In DNA, the CDR3 is TGTGCCAGCAGCTCCGGACAGCCTTCTAACTATGGCTACACCTTC. It codes for CASSSGQPSNYGYTF. V usage is TRBV9 and J usage is TRBJ1-2; possible D gene TRBD1, 6 bases. CDR1 is SGDLS and CDR2 is YYNGEE in the germline V gene. V lost 4 bases to trimming and J lost 0 bases, with 13 bases between them. There are 15 residues in the CDR3.

This sequence joins TRBV7-9 and TRBJ2-3, with D possibly matching TRBD1 (6 bases). The CDR3 contains 13 residues. V lost 4 bases to trimming and J lost 4 bases, with 9 bases between them. From germline, CDR1 is SEHNR and CDR2 FQNEAQ (reference sequence). CDR3 DNA sequence: TGTGCCAGCAGCTCGACAGGCCCAGATACGCAGTATTTT. Protein product: CASSSTGPDTQYF.